The 2 T cell receptor beta chains given below trace back to one sample, sequenced in a study of response to subunit inactivated influenza vaccine. From the RT-PCR reads, TCRdb called clonotypes with MiXCR, one entry per CDR3 protein. Of over 150,000 distinct CDR3 sequences in the sample, around 9.9% were seen once. The input for sequencing was non-naive T cells sorted from PBMCs, taken about 6 weeks after vaccination. All receptors come from a man between 50 and 59 years old who received an inactivated influenza vaccine.

This clonotype was picked up many times. The chain is built from TRBV3-1 and TRBJ1-1, with D possibly being TRBD1 (6 bases). Trimming shortened V by 5 bases and J by 4 bases, and 11 bases separated the two germline ends. The germline CDR1 and CDR2 sequences are LGHDT and YNNKEL (reference sequence). This CDR3 is 13 amino acids long. The CDR3: CASSGGGITEAFF. The CDR3, as DNA: TGTGCCAGCAGCGGGGGCGGGATCACTGAAGCTTTCTTT.

This chain joins TRBV29-1 and TRBJ2-3; D remains unclear. The CDR3 runs 13 residues. V lost 5 bases to trimming and J lost 6 bases, with 15 bases between them. Germline V lookup: CDR1 SQVTM, CDR2 ANQGSEA. In DNA, the CDR3 is TGCAGCGTTAGAACCCCTTTAGCCGATACGCAGTATTTT. Its translation: CSVRTPLADTQYF.